This entry lists 5 T cell receptor beta chains sequenced from one sample in a study of blood T cell repertoires in COVID-19. Here immunoSEQ multiplex PCR was the method, and the copy in TCRdb shows in-frame clones only, minus some. The sample shows 110,000 or so clones, about 79% of them seen only once. The material sequenced was peripheral blood. The source is a woman over 75 with active or convalescent COVID-19.

The chain couples TRBV5-1 to TRBJ1-6; D is unresolved. Germline V gene lookup returns CDR1 SGHRS and CDR2 YFSETQ. CDR3 length: 13 residues. Trimming shortened V by 3 bases and J by 6 bases, and 7 bases separated the two germline ends. The CDR3 sequence: CASSYLSNSPLHF. CDR3 in DNA: TGCGCCAGCAGCTACTTAAGTAATTCACCCCTCCACTTT. Looking up the rest from reference TRBV5-1 and TRBJ1-6 gives the full variable domain: KAGVTQTPRYLIKTRGQQVTLSCSPISGHRSVSWYQQTPGQGLQFLFEYFSETQRNKGNFPGRFSGRQFSNSRSEMNVSTLELGDSALYLCASSYLSNSPLHFGNGTRLTVT.

The chain uses TRBV18 and TRBJ2-1; the match to TRBD2 covers 12 bases. CDR3 length: 19 amino acids. From germline, CDR1 is KGHSH and CDR2 LQKENI. After removal of 4 bases from V and 10 bases from J, the junction contained 20 bases not matched to a gene. CDR3 region: CASSLLMTSGREFTREQFF. The CDR3 DNA reads as TGTGCCAGCTCACTACTCATGACTAGCGGGAGAGAGTTCACTCGGGAGCAGTTCTTC. Full variable domain (rest looked up from reference TRBV18 and TRBJ2-1): NAGVMQNPRHLVRRRGQEARLRCSPMKGHSHVYWYRQLPEEGLKFMVYLQKENIIDESGMPKERFSAEFPKEGPSILRIQQVVRGDSAAYFCASSLLMTSGREFTREQFFGPGTRLTVL.

This clone appeared once. The chain is built from TRBV6-2 or TRBV6-3 and TRBJ1-3; no clear D. V was trimmed by 4 bases and J by 0 bases, leaving 10 bases between them. This CDR3 spans 15 amino acids. CDR1 and CDR2 (germline): MNHEY, SVGEGT. The CDR3 protein is CASSFKRSSGNTIYF. DNA of the CDR3: TGTGCCAGCAGTTTTAAAAGGAGCTCTGGAAACACCATATATTTT.

The chain joins TRBV7-9 to TRBJ2-7, with 10 bases matching TRBD2. The CDR3 loop spans 16 amino acids. V trimming: 8 bases; J trimming: 4 bases; junction bases outside the gene matches: 14. Germline-derived CDR1 and CDR2 are SEHNR and FQNEAQ (reference sequence). The CDR3 bases are TGTGCCAGCTCCGACGGGTCCGGGACTAGCGTTTACGAGCAGTACTTC. This sequence encodes CASSDGSGTSVYEQYF.

The rearrangement uses TRBV6-4 and TRBJ2-1; 11 bases fit TRBD2. The CDR3 spans 15 residues. Germline CDR1 MRHNA, CDR2 SNTAGT. V shed 5 bases, J shed 7 bases, and the junction held 7 bases outside the gene matches. The chain's CDR3 is CASSILAGEANEQFF. Written as DNA, the CDR3 is TGTGCCAGCAGTATACTAGCGGGGGAGGCGAATGAGCAGTTCTTC.